What follows are 19 T cell receptor beta chains derived from one specimen sequenced in a study of blood T cell repertoires in COVID-19 (dated by TCRdb to between 2020 and 2021). The library was built by means of the immunoSEQ multiplex PCR assay. TCRdb took over this immuneACCESS table, retaining in-frame rearrangements with V and J assigned. Such tables are incomplete; in checked studies, under half of the missing clones stem from an unresolved V gene, and the remainder is unexplained. Here the sample has approximately 110,000 clones; 75% to 85% occur a single time. Under 8% of the sample rests with the top ten. The sequenced sample consisted of peripheral blood. These receptors all stem from a woman aged 80 or older with active or convalescent COVID-19.

CDR3 amino acids: CASSLGGQAYNEQFF. CDR3 nucleotides: TGTGCCAGCAGCTTAGGAGGGCAGGCCTACAATGAGCAGTTCTTC. The chain employs TRBV7-9 and TRBJ2-1; D is possibly TRBD2 (5 bases). The CDR3 contains 15 residues. Germline-derived CDR1 and CDR2 are SEHNR and FQNEAQ (reference sequence). Trimming removed 1 base at V and 2 bases at J, with 9 bases between.

V gene TRBV19 combines with J gene TRBJ1-2; D unresolved. With 2 bases removed from V and 8 bases from J, the gap between germline ends came to 15 bases. The CDR3 loop spans 14 amino acids. Per germline, CDR1 LNHDA and CDR2 SQIVND (reference sequence). CDR3 in DNA: TGTGCCAGTAGTATAAGGATCCGGGAGGGAGGCTACACCTTC. As protein: CASSIRIREGGYTF.

The V gene is TRBV10-3, the J gene TRBJ2-1, with 8 bases fitting TRBD1. This CDR3 has 14 residues. CDR1 and CDR2 from the germline V gene are ENHRY and SYGVKD. With V trimmed by 6 bases and J by 1 base, 2 bases remained unmatched. CDR3 sequence: CAIRGQGSYNEQFF. CDR3 DNA sequence: TGTGCCATCAGAGGACAGGGATCCTACAATGAGCAGTTCTTC.

The sample holds one count of this clone. The chain links TRBV24-1 to TRBJ2-2; D may be TRBD1 (5 bases). The germline V gene encodes CDR1 KGHDR and CDR2 SFDVKD. With 4 bases removed from V and 5 bases from J, the gap between germline ends came to 10 bases. CDR3 length equals 14 residues. Here the CDR3 reads CATSEAGRTGELFF. The CDR3 coding sequence is TGTGCCACCAGTGAGGCAGGGCGAACCGGGGAGCTGTTTTTT.

The rearrangement joins TRBV28 to TRBJ1-2, with 7 bases lining up with TRBD1. The germline CDR1 and CDR2 sequences are MDHEN and SYDVKM. The ends lost 5 bases at V and 7 bases at J; junction bases unmatched: 1. The CDR3 spans 11 residues. The CDR3, as DNA: TGTGCCAGCAGTCAGGGGGTTGGCTACACCTTC. Translated, it gives CASSQGVGYTF.

The chain joins TRBV12-3 or TRBV12-4 to TRBJ2-3; no reliable D call. V was clipped by 5 bases and J by 2 bases, with 5 bases between them. This CDR3 has 12 residues. In nucleotides, the CDR3 is TGTGCCAGCAGTATACTCACAGATACGCAGTATTTT. Protein sequence: CASSILTDTQYF.

The chain carries TRBV6-4 and TRBJ1-4, with 8 bases fitting TRBD1. This CDR3 has 14 amino acids. In germline, CDR1 is MRHNA, CDR2 SNTAGT. V shed 5 bases and J 8 bases; nucleotides not matched to a gene: 7. This CDR3 reads CASSPTGAFEKLFF. CDR3 bases: TGTGCCAGCAGTCCGACAGGGGCATTCGAAAAACTGTTTTTT.

The genes are TRBV5-1 and TRBJ2-5; possibly TRBD2 for D (5 bases). Germline CDR1 is SGHRS and CDR2 is YFSETQ. The length of the CDR3 is 14 residues. V lost 0 bases to trimming and J lost 2 bases, with 8 bases between them. The CDR3 DNA reads as TGCGCCAGCAGCTTGGGAGGGTTGCAAGAGACCCAGTACTTC. Encoded protein: CASSLGGLQETQYF.

This chain connects TRBV5-4 to TRBJ2-1; tentative D call: TRBD2 (6 bases). CDR3 length: 14 residues. V gave up 2 bases and J gave up 6 bases, with 12 bases separating them. Per germline, CDR1 SGHNT and CDR2 YYREEE (reference sequence). CDR3 protein: CASSFDLASNEQFF. The CDR3 nucleotides read TGTGCCAGCAGCTTCGATCTAGCGAGCAATGAGCAGTTCTTC.

This clone was seen a few times. The rearrangement joins TRBV27 to TRBJ1-4; TRBD1 agrees at 7 bases. The CDR3 is 14 residues long. Germline V gives CDR1 MNHEY, CDR2 SMNVEV (reference sequence). Germline trimming cut 8 bases from V and 3 bases from J; bases unmatched to any gene: 6. CDR3 loop: CASGGTASNEKLFF. In DNA, the CDR3 is TGTGCCAGCGGGGGGACAGCATCTAATGAAAAACTGTTTTTT.

This clone came up once. This chain links TRBV6-5 with TRBJ1-4; D not resolved. Germline lookup yields CDR1 MNHEY and CDR2 SVGAGI. The CDR3 extends over 15 amino acids. V lost 6 bases to trimming and J lost 7 bases, with 18 bases between them. CDR3 bases: TGTGCCAGCAGCCGACGAGGTGGGAGGAGTGAAAAACTGTTTTTT. Translated, it gives CASSRRGGRSEKLFF.

The chain uses TRBV10-3 and TRBJ2-7, with 9 bases that match TRBD2. The CDR3 length is 13 residues. The germline gives CDR1 ENHRY, CDR2 SYGVKD. Trimming took 7 bases from V and 6 from J; bases not matched to a gene: 7. The CDR3 bases are TGTGCCATCACAGGCGGGAGGGCCTCCGAGCAGTACTTC. The encoded protein is CAITGGRASEQYF.

The genes are TRBV21-1 and TRBJ2-4; TRBD2 is taken as the D call from the table, unchecked against the DNA. TRBV21-1 is marked as a pseudogene. This CDR3 contains 16 residues. CDR3 in DNA: TGTGCCAGCAGCAAAGAGGACGGGGGGAGGGAAAACATTCAGTACTTC. This encodes CASSKEDGGRENIQYF.

J is TRBJ1-1 and V is TRBV6-5, with D perhaps TRBD1 (6 bases). The ends were cut back, 6 bases at V and 0 bases at J, with 11 bases in the middle. There are 14 residues in the CDR3. The germline CDR1 and CDR2 sequences are MNHEY and SVGAGI. The CDR3 sequence is CASSWGRLNTEAFF. Here the CDR3 DNA reads TGTGCCAGCAGCTGGGGGCGCTTGAACACTGAAGCTTTCTTT.

This chain uses TRBV18 with TRBJ2-3, with TRBD2 matching 11 bases. V gave up 3 bases and J gave up 4 bases; unmatched junction bases: 0. The germline V gene has CDR1 KGHSH and CDR2 LQKENI. The CDR3 is made up of 14 amino acids. The CDR3 nucleotides are TGTGCCAGCTCACCGGGACTAGCGGCAGATACGCAGTATTTT. The encoded protein is CASSPGLAADTQYF.

V gene TRBV28 combines with J gene TRBJ1-2; TRBD1 might be the D (6 bases). Looked up from germline, CDR1 is MDHEN and CDR2 is SYDVKM. CDR3 length: 12 residues. Trimming took off 6 bases at V and 8 bases at J, with 13 bases between the two ends. The DNA of the CDR3 is TGTGCCAGCAGCACAGGGTTTCCAGGCTACACCTTC. Its translation is CASSTGFPGYTF.

The chain's CDR3 is CASSLVGQGNTEAFF. CDR3 coding DNA: TGTGCCAGCAGCTTGGTCGGACAGGGAAACACTGAAGCTTTCTTT. The chain recombines TRBV5-5 with TRBJ1-1; 8 bases are a match to TRBD1. Germline V gene data show CDR1 as SGHKS and CDR2 as YYEKEE (reference sequence). The length of the CDR3 is 15 residues. The ends lost 0 bases at V and 2 bases at J; junction bases unmatched: 3.

The sample holds a few counts of this clone. The chain employs TRBV15 and TRBJ1-2; TRBD1 matches 10 bases. V dropped 2 bases and J dropped 5; count of bases not matched to a gene: 14. Germline-derived CDR1 and CDR2 are LNHNV and YYDKDF (reference sequence). The CDR3 contains 18 residues. This CDR3 is CATSRSRQGALVRYGYTF. CDR3 nucleotides: TGTGCCACCAGCAGATCAAGACAGGGGGCTCTGGTTCGGTATGGCTACACCTTC. Based on the CDR3 plus reference TRBV15 and TRBJ1-2, the full variable domain is DAMVIQNPRYQVTQFGKPVTLSCSQTLNHNVMYWYQQKSSQAPKLLFHYYDKDFNNEADTPDNFQSRRPNTSFCFLDIRSPGLGDTAMYLCATSRSRQGALVRYGYTFGSGTRLTVV.

The rearrangement links TRBV6-5 to TRBJ2-3, with 7 bases fitting TRBD2. The length of the CDR3 is 15 residues. Per the germline V gene, CDR1 is MNHEY and CDR2 is SVGAGI. The junction had 2 bases not matched to a gene; V was cut back by 2 bases and J by 0 bases. CDR3 nucleotide sequence: TGTGCCAGCAGTTACCAGGGAGGGAGCACAGATACGCAGTATTTT. Translated, it gives CASSYQGGSTDTQYF.